This T cell receptor (beta chain) was profiled in a study of post-analysis software for immune sequencing data. The study's findings and limits: Five TRBV segments occurring more often in patients than controls included TRBV5-6, TRBV5-1 and TRBV20-1.

Included in the TCR beta cDNA libraries were unique molecular identifiers. TCRdb re-analysed the PCR reads in MiXCR, keeping a single row per CDR3 protein. Of some 240,000 distinct CDR3 sequences in the sample, 36% were seen once. This CDR3 has 16 amino acids. The V gene's germline CDR1 is SGHRS and CDR2 YFSETQ. Losses at the gene ends were 6 bases for V and 6 bases for J; bases not matched to a gene: 11. With respect to this clonotype: Its antigen is not identified.

This TCR was recovered from a girl aged 10 to 17 with multiple sclerosis. The chain recombines TRBV5-1 with TRBJ2-1, with 11 positions matching TRBD2. The sequencing sample was made of blood. The CDR3 DNA sequence: TGCGCCAGCACGGACCTAACTAGCGGGAGTGGCAATGAGCAGTTCTTC. Translating gives CASTDLTSGSGNEQFF.